Given below is one TCR beta chain in context. Original data processing: Counts of nucleated cells, estimated from reference gene primer amplification, were obtained. The protocol was immunoSEQ multiplex PCR, while the TCRdb copy is restricted to in-frame clones and leaves out a portion. From that table come the V and J calls and clone size; the DNA was used to work out D and trimming. The data show about 120,000 clones, about 89% seen once. Trimming pared 1 base from V and 0 bases from J, leaving 7 bases between. CDR3 size: 15 residues. Looked up from germline, CDR1 is MNHEY and CDR2 is SVGEGT. This sample is part of a study of blood T cell repertoires in COVID-19.

The sequence came from a human donor with acute or convalescent COVID-19. The donor label of this sample is uncertain. The sequenced sample consisted of peripheral blood. V is TRBV6-2 or TRBV6-3 and J is TRBJ1-5; D gene uncertain. For the CDR3, the DNA is TGTGCCAGCAGTTACTTGGGCTTTAGCAATCAGCCCCAGCATTTT. This translates into CASSYLGFSNQPQHF.